This T cell receptor (beta chain) emerged from a study of T cells in Graves' hyperthyroidism and ophthalmopathy (dated by TCRdb to 2018 to 2020). A note on the overall study: Peripheral blood samples were taken at initial diagnosis, before any treatment was given. TCR Vbeta CDR3 sequencing of 140 or so peripheral blood samples (approximately 44 ophthalmopathy, some 75 hyperthyroidism and roughly 17 progressor patients) is reported in the paper. Whether ophthalmopathy could be predicted prospectively was tested in an independent validation cohort made up of under 20 hyperthyroidism patients plus 17 patients who later progressed to ophthalmopathy. In addition, the study compared T-cell repertoires in thyroid tissue and in blood from roughly six Graves' hyperthyroidism patients. The roughly 94 discovery patients were randomly divided into training and test sets at a 7:3 ratio. Once sampling was done, hyperthyroidism patients were given methimazole at a starting dose of 30 mg daily, whereas ophthalmopathy patients were given high-dose intravenous methylprednisolone. To identify distinguishing TCR V-J signatures, a discovery cohort of 100 patients was used, comprising some 45 with Graves' ophthalmopathy and some 57 with stable Graves' hyperthyroidism.

Summary of the overall study and its limitations: Most expanded thyroid clonotypes (frequency above 0.001) were also found in blood, which suggests that blood repertoires may mirror thyroid immune responses. Sample size was not statistically predetermined, and blinding of investigators to group allocation was not performed. In cross-validation, a model built on a 13 V-J signature told ophthalmopathy apart from stable hyperthyroidism with roughly 87% sensitivity and roughly 81% specificity, and in testing the same model reached 80%/75%. During validation, the model predicted progression to ophthalmopathy a median of around six months ahead of onset, with more than 60% sensitivity and 72% to 80% specificity.

Amplification of TCR beta CDR3 regions was carried out from RNA transcripts. The TCR CDR3 was subjected to a first round of RT-PCR using the HTBI primer set and the Qiagen OneStep RT-PCR kit. Libraries were constructed in a second round of multiplex PCR, after which size selection and purification were performed. Paired-end sequencing of the libraries was performed with 100 bp reads on an Illumina HiSeq2000. The paper's data handling went like this. SOAPnuke was used to process the raw data, with reads discarded if the reads contained adapters or uncalled bases, had a mean Phred below 15, or lacked an exact constant-primer or identifier match. High-quality paired reads were merged with COPE v1.2.5, and unique nucleotide sequences were defined as clonotypes. MiTCR v1.1 was used to align clonotypes to the IMGT TRBV, TRBD and TRBJ reference segments. The analysis was restricted to V-J combinations with a frequency above 0.0001, which together covered 99.2% of the repertoires. A TCS score was defined as the ratio between F50 (clonal expansion) and ExV (chaos), using BLOSUM62-based TCRdist between CDR3 peptides within each V-J. Welch's t-statistics and random forest reduced roughly 530 V-J features to roughly 13, which were used in a naive Bayes classifier (R e1071). Clones were called with MiXCR by TCRdb after fastp trimmed the public reads at Q25, and only in-frame beta chains were retained. One record per CDR3 amino acid sequence lists the most common genes and DNA. Clone size and V and J calls follow TCRdb, not the original study. The sample table shows about 290,000 distinct CDR3 sequences, and 13% are seen once. The ten top clones hold about 8% of the sample.

V and J are truncated by 6 bases and 6 bases respectively, leaving an intervening sequence of 9 bases. Measured from the cysteine to the phenylalanine, the CDR3 is 12 residues long. Just CDR3 DNA is preserved here, 36 bases in frame from base 1. Hyperthyroidism patients were newly diagnosed, had a disease duration of under 2 months, and were aged 18 to 65 years. Patients with uncontrolled infections, other autoimmune diseases, pregnancy or lactation were excluded. Diagnoses were based on clinical symptoms, serum thyroxine and TRAb, thyroid ultrasound and orbital computed tomography. Blood from progressor patients was drawn when they were first diagnosed with hyperthyroidism, before any ophthalmopathy symptoms appeared. PBMCs were isolated from about 10 ml of fresh peripheral blood by Ficoll-Paque density gradient centrifugation. Progressor patients were defined as those initially diagnosed with Graves' hyperthyroidism in whom ophthalmopathy developed during follow-up. Total RNA was extracted with Trizol reagent, and quality was checked on an Agilent 2100 Bioanalyzer.

This clonotype was seen only a few times. No antigen is known for it. Per-nucleotide qualities are absent, and no much larger clonotype sits a single base away. The sequencing input was blood. The rearrangement joined TRBV12-3 or TRBV12-4 to TRBJ2-1; the D gene cannot be named for sure. This receptor was taken from a woman in her thirties with Graves' hyperthyroidism that later progressed to Graves' ophthalmopathy. The CDR3 reads as follows: CASSSTFNEQFF. In nucleotides, the sequence is TGTGCCAGCAGCTCGACATTCAATGAGCAGTTCTTC.